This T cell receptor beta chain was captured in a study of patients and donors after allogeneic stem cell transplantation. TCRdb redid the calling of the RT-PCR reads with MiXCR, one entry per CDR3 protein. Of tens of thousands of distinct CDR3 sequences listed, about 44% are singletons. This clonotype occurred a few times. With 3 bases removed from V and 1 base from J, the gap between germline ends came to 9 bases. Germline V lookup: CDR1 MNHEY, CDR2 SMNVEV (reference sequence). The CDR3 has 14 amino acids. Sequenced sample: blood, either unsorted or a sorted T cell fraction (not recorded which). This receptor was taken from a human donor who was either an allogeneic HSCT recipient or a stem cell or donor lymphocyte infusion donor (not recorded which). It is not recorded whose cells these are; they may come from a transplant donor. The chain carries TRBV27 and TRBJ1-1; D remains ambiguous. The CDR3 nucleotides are TGTGCCAGCAGTTTTGCGGTAGCGAACACTGAAGCTTTCTTT. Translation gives CASSFAVANTEAFF.